A selection of T cell receptor beta chains follows, all from one sample in a study of patients and donors after allogeneic stem cell transplantation. MiXCR was run by TCRdb on the RT-PCR reads, yielding one entry per CDR3 protein. The sample records approximately 250,000 distinct CDR3 sequences, roughly 15% being singletons. Sequencing used blood, either unsorted or a sorted T cell fraction (not recorded which). Receptor source: a human donor who was either an allogeneic HSCT recipient or a stem cell or donor lymphocyte infusion donor (not recorded which). It is not recorded whose cells these are; they may come from a transplant donor. Both conserved end residues are part of each CDR3. Fields, in order: clone size, J gene, CDR3 length, D gene, V gene, CDR3 DNA, CDR3 protein. D genes are given only for firm matches. Size is stated for part of the rows, as once, few or many counts, or as a class when the clone is expanded.

>few|TRBJ2-5|17|TRBD2|TRBV2
TGTGCCAGCAGGAAGGGACTAGCGGGGGAGCACCAAGAGACCCAGTACTTC
CASRKGLAGEHQETQYF
>few|TRBJ1-4|14|TRBD1|TRBV20-1
TGCAGTGCTAGAGATAGCAGGGGGCTTGAAAAACTGTTTTTT
CSARDSRGLEKLFF
>many|TRBJ2-7|14|NA|TRBV20-1
TGCAGTGCTAGAGTAGGGGGGGCGGGCTACGAGCAGTACTTC
CSARVGGAGYEQYF
>many|TRBJ2-1|18|TRBD2|TRBV19
TGTGCCAGTAGTATATATGTGTCTAGCGGTAGCTCCTACAATGAGCAGTTCTTC
CASSIYVSSGSSYNEQFF
>NA|TRBJ2-1|15|NA|TRBV7-6
TGTGCCAGCAGCTATCTAGATGGGGAGGCGGGGGAGCAGTTCTTC
CASSYLDGEAGEQFF
>NA|TRBJ2-5|12|NA|TRBV11-3
TGTGCCAGCAGCGCCCGCGGCGAGACCCAGTACTTC
CASSARGETQYF
>many|TRBJ2-7|14|TRBD1|TRBV7-2
TGTGCCAGCAGCACCCGACAGGGGGCAAACGAGCAGTACTTC
CASSTRQGANEQYF
>few|TRBJ1-2|16|TRBD1|TRBV12-3/TRBV12-4
TGTGCCAGCAGTCCGCTTGGACAGGGGGCGGTGGATGGCTACACCTTC
CASSPLGQGAVDGYTF
>many|TRBJ1-5|19|TRBD1|TRBV12-3/TRBV12-4
TGTGCCAGCAGTCCAAGGACAGGGTTTGGCGACCTAAGCAATCAGCCCCAGCATTTT
CASSPRTGFGDLSNQPQHF
>few|TRBJ2-3|14|NA|TRBV11-3
TGTGCCAGCAGCTTAAGGGATGGCACAGATACGCAGTATTTT
CASSLRDGTDTQYF
>NA|TRBJ2-3|12|NA|TRBV20-1
TGCAGCGAGGGGGACGCCGGAGATACGCAGTATTTT
CSEGDAGDTQYF
>NA|TRBJ2-3|13|TRBD1|TRBV6-1
TGTGCCAGCAGCAAGACAGGGACAGATACGCAGTATTTT
CASSKTGTDTQYF
>many|TRBJ1-5|16|NA|TRBV4-1
TGCGCCAGCAGCCAACCTAACGACATTCAGGGACAGCCCCAGCATTTT
CASSQPNDIQGQPQHF
>NA|TRBJ1-2|14|NA|TRBV25-1
TGTGCCAGCAGTGGGGGGACCCGGACATATGGCTACACCTTC
CASSGGTRTYGYTF
>NA|TRBJ1-1|16|NA|TRBV5-6
TGTGCCAGCAGCTCGTTTCGTATAGGGGTCAGGACTGAAGCTTTCTTT
CASSSFRIGVRTEAFF
>NA|TRBJ2-1|17|NA|TRBV24-1
TGTGCCACCAGTGACACTGGACCCCAGAATATCTACAATGAGCAGTTCTTC
CATSDTGPQNIYNEQFF
>NA|TRBJ1-2|17|TRBD1|TRBV19
TGTGCCAGTAGTGGGACAGGACAGGGGCGTATTAACTATGGCTACACCTTC
CASSGTGQGRINYGYTF
>NA|TRBJ1-6|13|TRBD1|TRBV6-2/TRBV6-3
TGTGCCAGCACTAAACAGGGGAACTCACCCCTCCACTTT
CASTKQGNSPLHF
>NA|TRBJ1-5|14|NA|TRBV6-1
TGTGCCAGTCAAATCTCGACAGACAATCAGCCCCAGCATTTT
CASQISTDNQPQHF
>NA|TRBJ1-4|15|NA|TRBV27
TGTGCCAGCAGTTCGGGGACAAAAAGGTTCGAAAAACTGTTTTTT
CASSSGTKRFEKLFF
>NA|TRBJ1-2|12|NA|TRBV2
TGTGCCAGCAACAGGGAAGGCTATGGCTACACCTTC
CASNREGYGYTF
>few|TRBJ2-1|18|TRBD2|TRBV5-5
TGTGCCAGCAGTCCGGCGAGCGGGGGGGCACTAAAACACAATGAGCAGTTCTTC
CASSPASGGALKHNEQFF
>few|TRBJ2-3|13|NA|TRBV27
TGTGCCAGCAGTTTCTTTGGCACAGATACGCAGTATTTT
CASSFFGTDTQYF
>NA|TRBJ2-5|16|TRBD1|TRBV7-2
TGTGCCAGCAGCCGTTGGGACAGGGGTGGGTTAGAGACCCAGTACTTC
CASSRWDRGGLETQYF
>NA|TRBJ2-7|15|NA|TRBV5-1
TGCGCCAGCAGCTTGTCTCCGGGGGCGAAAGGCGAGCAGTACTTC
CASSLSPGAKGEQYF
>once|TRBJ1-5|13|NA|TRBV6-1
TGTGCCAGCAGTCGGGGAACAGCCGGTTTCCAGCATTTT
CASSRGTAGFQHF
>NA|TRBJ2-1|12|NA|TRBV15
TGTGCCACCGGGACCCCCAGGAATGAGCAGTTCTTC
CATGTPRNEQFF
>few|TRBJ1-2|14|NA|TRBV6-1
TGTGCCAGCAGCTATCGGCAGCCCGCGGCTGGCTACACCTTC
CASSYRQPAAGYTF
>few|TRBJ1-5|13|NA|TRBV12-3/TRBV12-4
TGTGCCAGCAGTTCCCAACAATTACAGCCCCAGCATTTT
CASSSQQLQPQHF
>few|TRBJ1-5|17|TRBD1|TRBV7-2
TGTGCCAGCAGCCCAAGCAGGGGGGGGCTGGGTAGGGAGCCCCAGCATTTT
CASSPSRGGLGREPQHF
>many|TRBJ2-1|15|NA|TRBV21-1
TGTGCCAGCAGCAAAAGGCGGGGCTGGTTAAATGAGCAGTTCTTC
CASSKRRGWLNEQFF